This T cell receptor (beta chain) was profiled in a study of cytomegalovirus exposure and HLA in healthy donors. The study, taken as a whole, reports: Presence/absence results assume similar sequencing depth per donor, which may not hold.

When sampled, the donors appeared nominally healthy, though they likely had unrecorded immune exposures. It was with 60 Vbeta and 13 Jbeta primers that the PCR ran. The table came from immunoSEQ multiplex PCR; TCRdb's copy has only in-frame clones and leaves some out. The sample has 150,000 or so clones, 70% to 85% seen once. Trimming shortened V by 5 bases and J by 5 bases, and 15 bases separated the two germline ends. The CDR3 runs to 14 residues. Germline-derived CDR1 and CDR2 are LGHNA and YSLEER. This clone has only one observation. The antigen remains undetermined. The rearrangement joins TRBV4-3 to TRBJ2-5, with D perhaps TRBD2 (6 bases). The sequence came from a woman aged 40 to 55 in good health and CMV-seronegative. The specimen was PBMCs. The CDR3 bases are TGCGCCAGCAGCTTGGCTGGGGGGTTGGAGACCCAGTACTTC. Its translation: CASSLAGGLETQYF.